The entry that follows covers one T cell receptor beta chain sequence. Its antigen is currently unknown. At one boundary the junction diverges from the germline segment, which might be a read error. These data originate in a study of CD8+ T cells in alopecia areata. The study, taken as a whole, reports: TCRs were shared less clearly across patients than in mice, possibly for HLA-related reasons.

Once RNA had been extracted, it was reverse transcribed into cDNA to act as the sequencing template. Profiling relied on immunoSEQ multiplex PCR, and the TCRdb table lists in-frame clones only, not all of them. The sample carries over 150,000 clones, just under 60% recorded once. Sequencing used CD4+ T cells sorted from blood, obtained at week 0. This TCR came from a human donor with alopecia areata.

CDR3 DNA: TGTGTCAGCAGCTTAGTGGGCGCCAATGAGCAGTTCTTC. Amino acids: CVSSLVGANEQFF. The chain joins TRBV7-9 to TRBJ2-1; D gene unclear. The CDR3 sequence is 13 residues long. Germline CDR1 SEHNR, CDR2 FQNEAQ (reference sequence).